This T cell receptor (beta chain) was profiled in a study of cytotoxic CD8 clonotypes in ibrutinib-treated CLL. Study-wide results and caveats: Researchers report that baseline clonality outpaced age-matched healthy donors and tracked circulating CD8+ T-cell counts. Treatment left the uncommon public clonotypes either contracted or stable in frequency. Higher clonality was seen at ibrutinib response and a return toward baseline at progression.

The data were produced by immunoSEQ multiplex PCR, yet TCRdb's version contains in-frame clones alone and is incomplete. The top ten clones hold about 4.5% of a sample with 160,000 or so clones, around 80% of them seen once. In regard to this clone: Its antigen is undetermined.

The CDR3 spans 16 residues. V lost 0 bases to trimming and J lost 5 bases; unmatched junction nucleotides: 7. Germline CDR1 and CDR2: SGDLS and YYNGEE. Investigators sourced around 2 micrograms of genomic DNA from cryopreserved PBMCs for TCR beta libraries. The receptor was isolated from a human donor with chronic lymphocytic leukemia. The V and J genes are TRBV9 and TRBJ2-1; 8 bases line up with TRBD1. The source material was PBMCs, sampled after 24 months of ibrutinib treatment. The DNA for the CDR3 is TGTGCCAGCAGCGTAGCCCCTCAGGGGGCGAACAATGAGCAGTTCTTC. It encodes CASSVAPQGANNEQFF. Supplemented by reference TRBV9 and TRBJ2-1, the full variable domain reads DSGVTQTPKHLITATGQRVTLRCSPRSGDLSVYWYQQSLDQGLQFLIQYYNGEERAKGNILERFSAQQFPDLHSELNLSSLELGDSALYFCASSVAPQGANNEQFFGPGTRLTVL.